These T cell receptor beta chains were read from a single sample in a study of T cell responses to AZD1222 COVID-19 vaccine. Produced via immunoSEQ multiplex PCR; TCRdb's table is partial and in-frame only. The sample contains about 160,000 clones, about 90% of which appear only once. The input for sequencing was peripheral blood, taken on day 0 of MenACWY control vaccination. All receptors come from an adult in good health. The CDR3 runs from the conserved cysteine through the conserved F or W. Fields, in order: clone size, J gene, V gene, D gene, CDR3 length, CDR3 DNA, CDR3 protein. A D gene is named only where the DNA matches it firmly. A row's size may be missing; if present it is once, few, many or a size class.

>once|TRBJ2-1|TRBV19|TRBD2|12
TGTGCCAGTAGTATAGATTTCGGGAGGAAGTTCTTC
CASSIDFGRKFF
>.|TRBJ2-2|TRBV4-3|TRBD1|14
TGCGCCAGCAGCCAGGGACAGCTTGCGGGGGAGCTGTTTTTT
CASSQGQLAGELFF
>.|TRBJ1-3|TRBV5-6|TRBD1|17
TGTGCCAGCAGCCTCGTGACGGACAGGGAAACCGGAAACACCATATATTTT
CASSLVTDRETGNTIYF
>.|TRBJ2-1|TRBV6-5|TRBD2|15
TGTGCCAGCAGGAGAAGCGGGAGGATAGACAATGAGCAGTTCTTC
CASRRSGRIDNEQFF
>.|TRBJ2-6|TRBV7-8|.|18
TGTGCCAGCAGCTCGAGGGGGACACCGATCTCTGGGGCCAACGTCCTGACTTTC
CASSSRGTPISGANVLTF
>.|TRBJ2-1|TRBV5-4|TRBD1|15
TGTGCCAGCAGCGCGGGACAGGGGGTCTACAATGAGCAGTTCTTC
CASSAGQGVYNEQFF
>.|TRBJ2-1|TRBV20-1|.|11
TGCAGTGCCCATCTAGTAGGCGAGCAGTTCTTC
CSAHLVGEQFF
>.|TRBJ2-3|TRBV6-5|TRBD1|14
TGTGCCAGCACCCCCTGGACAGGGGCAGATACGCAGTATTTT
CASTPWTGADTQYF
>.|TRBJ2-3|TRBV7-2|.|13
TGTGCCAGCGGAGTTTACCGGACAGATACGCAGTATTTT
CASGVYRTDTQYF
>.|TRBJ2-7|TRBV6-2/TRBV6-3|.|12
TGTGCCAGCAGCCACCAGGGTTACGAGCAGTACTTC
CASSHQGYEQYF
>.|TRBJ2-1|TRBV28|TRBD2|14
TGTGCCAGCAGGGAGGGACTAGCGGGAAATGAGCAGTTCTTC
CASREGLAGNEQFF
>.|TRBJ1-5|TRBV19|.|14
TGTGCCAGTAGTAACCAGGGAGGCAATCAGCCCCAGCATTTT
CASSNQGGNQPQHF
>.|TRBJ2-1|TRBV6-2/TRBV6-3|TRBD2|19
TGTGCCAGCAGTGAGCCGGGACTAGCGGGGAGGAGCTCCTACAATGAGCAGTTCTTC
CASSEPGLAGRSSYNEQFF
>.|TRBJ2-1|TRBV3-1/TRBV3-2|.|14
TGTGCCAGCAGCCAAGATGGACGGGGGAATGAGCAGTTCTTC
CASSQDGRGNEQFF
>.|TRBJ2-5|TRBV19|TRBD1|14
TGTGCCAGTAGTAACCTCAGGGGGCTGGAGACCCAGTACTTC
CASSNLRGLETQYF
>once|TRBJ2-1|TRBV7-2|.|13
TGTGCCAGCAGCTTACCACCGGGACACCGAGAGTTCTTC
CASSLPPGHREFF
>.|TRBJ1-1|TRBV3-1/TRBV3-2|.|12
TGTGCCAGCAGCCCCAACTGGGGTGAAGCTTTCTTT
CASSPNWGEAFF
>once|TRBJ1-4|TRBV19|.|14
TGTGCCAGTAATGACAGATCGGGAGGTGAAAAACTGTTTTTT
CASNDRSGGEKLFF
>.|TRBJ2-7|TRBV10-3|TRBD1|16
TGTGCCATCAGTGATTCTCTAGGACAGGGGTTTCTCGAGCAGTACTTC
CAISDSLGQGFLEQYF
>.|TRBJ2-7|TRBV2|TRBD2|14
TGTGCCAGCAGTGAGCGGGGGTCCCCCGTGGAGCAGTACTTC
CASSERGSPVEQYF
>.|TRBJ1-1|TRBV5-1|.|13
TGCGCCAGCAGCGTACAGGGTTTCACTGAAGCTTTCTTT
CASSVQGFTEAFF
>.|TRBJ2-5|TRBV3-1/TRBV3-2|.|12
TGTGCCAGCAGCTACTCCTTGGAGACCCAGTACTTC
CASSYSLETQYF
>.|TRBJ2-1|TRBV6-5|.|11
TGTGCCAGCAGCCAGCGGGATGAGCAGTTCTTC
CASSQRDEQFF
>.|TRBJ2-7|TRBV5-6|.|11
TGTGCCAGCAGCCTCGAGTACGAGCAGTACTTC
CASSLEYEQYF
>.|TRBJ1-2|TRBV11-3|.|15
TGTGCCAGCAGTTCCGGGACATCCGGGAGCTATGGCTACACCTTC
CASSSGTSGSYGYTF
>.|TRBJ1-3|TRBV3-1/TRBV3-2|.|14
TGTGCCAGCAGCCAAGATGCAAATGGAAACACCATATATTTT
CASSQDANGNTIYF
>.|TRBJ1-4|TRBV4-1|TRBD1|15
TGCGCCAGCAGCCAACCCATGGGACAGAATGAAAAACTGTTTTTT
CASSQPMGQNEKLFF
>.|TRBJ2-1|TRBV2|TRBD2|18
TGTGCCAGCAGTGGGTATGACACTAGCGTCCAATTGGTCGATGAGCAGTTCTTC
CASSGYDTSVQLVDEQFF
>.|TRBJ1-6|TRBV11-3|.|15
TGTGCCAGCAGCTCGTCCTCCTTTACGGGTTCACCCCTCCACTTT
CASSSSSFTGSPLHF
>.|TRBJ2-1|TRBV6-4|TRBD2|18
TGTGCCAGCAGTGAGTTGGCGGGAGGCAGTCCCTCCTACAATGAGCAGTTCTTC
CASSELAGGSPSYNEQFF
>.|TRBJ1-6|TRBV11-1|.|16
TGTGCCAGCAGCTCCCGGACGAGCTCCTATAATTCACCCCTCCACTTT
CASSSRTSSYNSPLHF
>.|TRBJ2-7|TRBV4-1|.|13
TGCGCCAGCAGCTTCCGGGACGCCTACGAGCAGTACTTC
CASSFRDAYEQYF
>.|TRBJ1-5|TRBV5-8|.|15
TGTGCCAGCAGCTTGCGCAGGGTCGGCAATCAGCCCCAGCATTTT
CASSLRRVGNQPQHF
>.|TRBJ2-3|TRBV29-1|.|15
TGCAGCGTCTTAACCTTCAGGGGGGCCACAGATACGCAGTATTTT
CSVLTFRGATDTQYF
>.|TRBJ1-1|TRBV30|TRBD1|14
TGTGCCTGGAGGATAGGACAGGGAGTCACTGAAGCTTTCTTT
CAWRIGQGVTEAFF
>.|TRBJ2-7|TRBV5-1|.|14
TGCGCCAGCAGCATCGGACACGGAACGTACGAGCAGTACTTC
CASSIGHGTYEQYF
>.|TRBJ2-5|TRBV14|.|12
TGTGCCGGGGAGGCACATAGGGAGACCCAGTACTTC
CAGEAHRETQYF
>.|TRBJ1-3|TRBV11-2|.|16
TGTGCCAGCAGCACAATCCAGGGAGGGTACGGAAACACCATATATTTT
CASSTIQGGYGNTIYF
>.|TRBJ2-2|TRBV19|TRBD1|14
TGTGCCACCGCGCGGGGACAGGGGACCGGGGAGCTGTTTTTT
CATARGQGTGELFF
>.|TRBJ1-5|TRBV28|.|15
TGTGCCAGCAGTTTACGGAGTTATAGCAATCAGCCCCAGCATTTT
CASSLRSYSNQPQHF
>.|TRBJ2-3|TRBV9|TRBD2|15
TGTGCCAGCTGTTCCGGGACTAGCGGCACAGATACGCAGTATTTT
CASCSGTSGTDTQYF
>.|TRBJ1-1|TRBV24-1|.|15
TGTGCCACCATTTTTTCGGGTCCCTGGAACACTGAAGCTTTCTTT
CATIFSGPWNTEAFF
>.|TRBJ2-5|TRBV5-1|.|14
TGCGCCACTTCGAGGGCAGGGCTTGGGGAGACCCAGTACTTC
CATSRAGLGETQYF
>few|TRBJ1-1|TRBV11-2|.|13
TGTGCCAGCAGCACCAGCCTAAACACTGAAGCTTTCTTT
CASSTSLNTEAFF
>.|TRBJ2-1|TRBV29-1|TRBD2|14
TGCAGCACCCTGGCGGGAGTATCCAGCAATGAGCAGTTCTTC
CSTLAGVSSNEQFF
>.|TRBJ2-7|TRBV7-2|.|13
TGTGCCAGCCGCCGTCTGAGCTCCTACGAGCAGTACTTC
CASRRLSSYEQYF
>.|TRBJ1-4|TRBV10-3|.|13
TGTGCCATCAGTGACTCCCCGAGGGAAAAACTGTTTTTT
CAISDSPREKLFF
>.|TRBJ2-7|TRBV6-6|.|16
TGTGCCAGCAGTTACTTATCGCTAGCCCACCTTTACGAGCAGTACTTC
CASSYLSLAHLYEQYF
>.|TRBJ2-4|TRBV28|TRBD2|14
TGTGCCAGCAGTTTGCTGGCGGGAGAAAACATTCAGTACTTC
CASSLLAGENIQYF
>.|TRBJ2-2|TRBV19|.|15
TGTGCCAGTAGTATACAAACTGACGGTACCGGGGAGCTGTTTTTT
CASSIQTDGTGELFF
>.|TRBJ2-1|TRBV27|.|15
TGTGCCAGCTTAAGATTGAGTATCGGAGGGAATGAGCAGTTCTTC
CASLRLSIGGNEQFF
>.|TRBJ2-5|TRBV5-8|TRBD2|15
TGTGCCAGTAGGAGAAGGATACTAGCGGGAGAGACCCAGTACTTC
CASRRRILAGETQYF
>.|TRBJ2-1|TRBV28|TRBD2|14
TGTGCCAGCAGGCAGAGCGGGAGTAACAATGAGCAGTTCTTC
CASRQSGSNNEQFF
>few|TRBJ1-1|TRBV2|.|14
TGTGCCAGCAGTGTAGTACAATCGAACACTGAAGCTTTCTTT
CASSVVQSNTEAFF
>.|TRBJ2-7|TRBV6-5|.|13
TGTGCCAGCAGTCCCACTAGTGGCGACGAGCAGTACTTC
CASSPTSGDEQYF
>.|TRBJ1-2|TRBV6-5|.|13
TGTGCCAGCAGTTACTCCCAGGACTATGGCTACACCTTC
CASSYSQDYGYTF
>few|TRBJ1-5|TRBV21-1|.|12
TGTGCCAGCAGGAAGAGGGATCAGCCCCAGCATTTT
CASRKRDQPQHF